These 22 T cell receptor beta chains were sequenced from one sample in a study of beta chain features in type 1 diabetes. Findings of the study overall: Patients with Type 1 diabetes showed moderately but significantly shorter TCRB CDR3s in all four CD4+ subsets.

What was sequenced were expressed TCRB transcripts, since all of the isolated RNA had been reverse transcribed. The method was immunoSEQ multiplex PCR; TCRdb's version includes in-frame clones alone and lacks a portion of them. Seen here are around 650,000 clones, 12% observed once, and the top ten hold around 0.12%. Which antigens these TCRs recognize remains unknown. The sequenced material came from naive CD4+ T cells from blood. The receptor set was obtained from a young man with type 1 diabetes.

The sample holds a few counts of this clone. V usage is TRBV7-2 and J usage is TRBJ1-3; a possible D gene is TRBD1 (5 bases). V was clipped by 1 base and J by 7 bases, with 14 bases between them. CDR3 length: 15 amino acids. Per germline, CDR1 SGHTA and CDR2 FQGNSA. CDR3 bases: TGTGCCAGCAGCTTAGGAATCAGGGAGGGGAACACCATATATTTT. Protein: CASSLGIREGNTIYF. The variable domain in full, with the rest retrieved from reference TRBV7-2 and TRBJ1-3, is GAGVSQSPSNKVTEKGKDVELRCDPISGHTALYWYRQSLGQGLEFLIYFQGNSAPDKSGLPSDRFSAERTGGSVSTLTIQRTQQEDSAVYLCASSLGIREGNTIYFGEGSWLTVV.

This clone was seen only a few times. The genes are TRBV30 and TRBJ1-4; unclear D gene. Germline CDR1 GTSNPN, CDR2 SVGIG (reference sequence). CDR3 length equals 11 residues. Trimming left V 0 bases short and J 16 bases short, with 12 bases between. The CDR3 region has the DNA TGTGCCTGGAGTGTAACCGCGGAGGCGTTTTTT. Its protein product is CAWSVTAEAFF.

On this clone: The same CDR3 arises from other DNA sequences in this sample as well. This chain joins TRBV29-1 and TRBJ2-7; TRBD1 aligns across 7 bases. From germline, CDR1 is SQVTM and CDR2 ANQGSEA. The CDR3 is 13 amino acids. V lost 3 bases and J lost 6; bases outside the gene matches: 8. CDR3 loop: CSVDRGQGGEQYF. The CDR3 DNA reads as TGCAGCGTTGATAGGGGGCAGGGCGGCGAGCAGTACTTC.

In nucleotides, the CDR3 is TGTGCCAGCAGCTTAATGTCTCTCTCATACAATGAGCAGTTCTTC. Residues: CASSLMSLSYNEQFF. The genes are TRBV7-2 and TRBJ2-1; D gene unclear. CDR1 is SGHTA and CDR2 is FQGNSA in the germline V gene. Deletions cut 2 bases from V and 4 bases from J, with 12 bases between. CDR3 length equals 15 residues.

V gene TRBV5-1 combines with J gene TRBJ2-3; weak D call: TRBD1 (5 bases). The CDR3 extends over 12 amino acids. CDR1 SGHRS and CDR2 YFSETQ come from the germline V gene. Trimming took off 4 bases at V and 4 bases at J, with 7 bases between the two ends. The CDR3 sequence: CASSPGSDTQYF. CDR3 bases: TGCGCCAGCAGCCCAGGGTCAGATACGCAGTATTTT.

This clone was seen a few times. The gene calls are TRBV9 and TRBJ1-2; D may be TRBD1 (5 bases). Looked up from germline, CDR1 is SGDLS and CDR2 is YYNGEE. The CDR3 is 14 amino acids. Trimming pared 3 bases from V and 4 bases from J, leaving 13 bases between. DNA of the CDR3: TGTGCCAGCAGCGAGGGGCGGAACTTCTATGGCTACACCTTC. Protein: CASSEGRNFYGYTF. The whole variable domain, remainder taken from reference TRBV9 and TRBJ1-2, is DSGVTQTPKHLITATGQRVTLRCSPRSGDLSVYWYQQSLDQGLQFLIQYYNGEERAKGNILERFSAQQFPDLHSELNLSSLELGDSALYFCASSEGRNFYGYTFGSGTRLTVV.

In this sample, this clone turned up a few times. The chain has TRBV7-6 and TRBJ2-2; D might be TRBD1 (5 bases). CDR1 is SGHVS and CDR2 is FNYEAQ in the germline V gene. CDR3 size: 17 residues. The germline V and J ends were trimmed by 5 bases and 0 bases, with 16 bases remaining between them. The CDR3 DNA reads TGTGCCAGCAGCCCCCACCTTGACAGTACGAACACCGGGGAGCTGTTTTTT. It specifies CASSPHLDSTNTGELFF.

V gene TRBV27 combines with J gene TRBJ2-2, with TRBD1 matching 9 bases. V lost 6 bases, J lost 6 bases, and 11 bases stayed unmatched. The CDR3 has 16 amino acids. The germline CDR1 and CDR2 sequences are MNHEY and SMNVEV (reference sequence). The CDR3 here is CASSPPGQGDSGELFF. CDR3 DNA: TGTGCCAGCAGCCCACCGGGACAGGGCGATTCCGGGGAGCTGTTTTTT.

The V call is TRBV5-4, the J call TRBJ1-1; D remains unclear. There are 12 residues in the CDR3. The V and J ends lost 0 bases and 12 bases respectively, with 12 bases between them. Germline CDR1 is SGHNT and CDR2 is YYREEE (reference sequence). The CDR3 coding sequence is TGTGCCAGCAGCTTGGCCTGGAGGGAAACTTTCTTT. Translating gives CASSLAWRETFF.

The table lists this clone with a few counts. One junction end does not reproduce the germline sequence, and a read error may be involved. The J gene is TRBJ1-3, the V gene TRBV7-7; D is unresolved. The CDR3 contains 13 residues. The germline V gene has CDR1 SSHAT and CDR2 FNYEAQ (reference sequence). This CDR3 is CASSPSSGNTIYF. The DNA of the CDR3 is TGTGCTAGCAGCCCCAGCTCTGGAAACACCATATATTTT.

This chain's CDR3 is CAGRTVLNSPLHF. CDR3 in DNA: TGTGCCGGACGGACAGTCCTTAATTCACCCCTCCACTTT. J is TRBJ1-6 and V is TRBV10-3, with a tentative D call TRBD1 (6 bases). V dropped 11 bases and J dropped 6 bases, with 14 bases sitting between them. CDR1 is ENHRY, CDR2 SYGVKD, per germline. The CDR3 is 13 amino acids.

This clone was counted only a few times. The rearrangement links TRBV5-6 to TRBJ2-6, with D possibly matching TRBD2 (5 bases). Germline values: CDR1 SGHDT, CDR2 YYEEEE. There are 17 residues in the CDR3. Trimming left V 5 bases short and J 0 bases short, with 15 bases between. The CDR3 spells CASSPTPTSSGANVLTF. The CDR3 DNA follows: TGTGCCAGCAGTCCAACCCCCACTAGCTCTGGGGCCAACGTCCTGACTTTC.

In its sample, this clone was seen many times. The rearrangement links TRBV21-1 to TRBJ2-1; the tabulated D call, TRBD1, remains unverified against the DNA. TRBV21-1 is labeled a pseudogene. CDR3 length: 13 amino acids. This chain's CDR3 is CASSGTGPDEQFF. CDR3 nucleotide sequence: TGTGCCAGCAGCGGGACAGGGCCAGATGAGCAGTTCTTC.

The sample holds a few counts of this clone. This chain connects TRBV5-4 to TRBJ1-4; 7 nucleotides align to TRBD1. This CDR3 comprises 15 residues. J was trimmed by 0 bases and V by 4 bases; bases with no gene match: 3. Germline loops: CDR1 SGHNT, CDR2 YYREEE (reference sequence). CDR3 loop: CASSITGATNEKLFF. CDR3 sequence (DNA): TGTGCCAGCAGCATAACAGGGGCAACTAATGAAAAACTGTTTTTT.

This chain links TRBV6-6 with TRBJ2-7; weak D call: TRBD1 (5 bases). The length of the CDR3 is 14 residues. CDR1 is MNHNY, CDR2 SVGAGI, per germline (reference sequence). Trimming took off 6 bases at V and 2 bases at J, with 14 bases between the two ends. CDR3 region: CASRNGQNAYEQYF. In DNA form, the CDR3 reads TGTGCCAGCAGAAACGGACAAAACGCCTACGAGCAGTACTTC.

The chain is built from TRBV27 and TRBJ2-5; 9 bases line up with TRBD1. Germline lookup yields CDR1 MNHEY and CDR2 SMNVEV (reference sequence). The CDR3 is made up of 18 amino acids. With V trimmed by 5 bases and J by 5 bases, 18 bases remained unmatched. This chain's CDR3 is CASSPRPRDRVGWETQYF. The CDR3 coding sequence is TGTGCCAGCAGTCCCAGGCCTCGGGACAGGGTGGGTTGGGAGACCCAGTACTTC.

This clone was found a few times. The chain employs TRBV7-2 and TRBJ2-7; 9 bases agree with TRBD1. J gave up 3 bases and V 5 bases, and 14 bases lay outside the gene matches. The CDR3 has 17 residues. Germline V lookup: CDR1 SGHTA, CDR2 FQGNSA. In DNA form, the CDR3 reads TGTGCCAGCAGCCTACCTAGGACAGGGGCCGGGGGCTACGAGCAGTACTTC. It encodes CASSLPRTGAGGYEQYF.

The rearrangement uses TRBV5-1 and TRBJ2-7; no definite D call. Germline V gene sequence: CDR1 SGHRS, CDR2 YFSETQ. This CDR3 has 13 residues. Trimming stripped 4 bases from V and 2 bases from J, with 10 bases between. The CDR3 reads CASSTNTAYEQYF. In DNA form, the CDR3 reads TGCGCCAGCAGCACGAACACAGCCTACGAGCAGTACTTC.

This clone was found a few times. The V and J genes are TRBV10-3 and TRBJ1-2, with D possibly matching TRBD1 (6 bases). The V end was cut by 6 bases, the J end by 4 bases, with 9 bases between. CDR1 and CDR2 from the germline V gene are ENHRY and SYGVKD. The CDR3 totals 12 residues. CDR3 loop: CAISPDSYGYTF. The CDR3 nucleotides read TGTGCCATCAGCCCGGACAGCTATGGCTACACCTTC.

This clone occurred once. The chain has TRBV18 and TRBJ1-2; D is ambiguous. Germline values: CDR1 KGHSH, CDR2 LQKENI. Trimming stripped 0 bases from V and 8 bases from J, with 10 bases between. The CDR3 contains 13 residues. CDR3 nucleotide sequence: TGTGCCAGCTCACCACCGTCGTGGAAGGGCTACACCTTC. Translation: CASSPPSWKGYTF.

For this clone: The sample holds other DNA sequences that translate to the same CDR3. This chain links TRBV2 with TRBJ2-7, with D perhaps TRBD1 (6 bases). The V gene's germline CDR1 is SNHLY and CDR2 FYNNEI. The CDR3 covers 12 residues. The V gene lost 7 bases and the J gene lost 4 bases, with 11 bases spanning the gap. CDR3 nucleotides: TGTGCCAGCACTCGAGGGGGTTACGAGCAGTACTTC. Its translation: CASTRGGYEQYF.

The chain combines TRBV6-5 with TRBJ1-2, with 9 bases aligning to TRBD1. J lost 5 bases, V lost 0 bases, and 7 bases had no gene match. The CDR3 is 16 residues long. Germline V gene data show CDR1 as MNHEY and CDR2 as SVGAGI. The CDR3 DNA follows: TGTGCCAGCAGTTACTCGCTTGCCGGGACAGGGTATGGCTACACCTTC. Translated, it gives CASSYSLAGTGYGYTF.